The clone carrying this T cell receptor beta chain was observed at least ten times. Its target is not known. A sample-barcoded 5' primer and a J-beta primer mix were used in a second PCR of about 6 to 12 cycles. TCRdb reanalysed the 5' RACE reads using MiXCR and keeps one entry per CDR3 protein. The sample shows 650,000 to 700,000 distinct CDR3 sequences, roughly half of them seen only once. These data originate in a study of blood T cells in healthy people across ages. General study findings and limits: Long-lived donors exceeded aged donors in naive CD4+ cells and diversity.

Germline lookup yields CDR1 SNHLY and CDR2 FYNNEI. The CDR3 extends over 13 amino acids. V dropped 7 bases and J dropped 3 bases, with 12 bases sitting between them. The sequenced sample was blood. The rearrangement joins TRBV2 to TRBJ1-1; unclear D gene. The sequence came from a woman over 75 in good health. Here the CDR3 reads CASTPAVHTEAFF. The CDR3 nucleotides are TGTGCCAGCACCCCGGCTGTTCACACTGAAGCTTTCTTT.